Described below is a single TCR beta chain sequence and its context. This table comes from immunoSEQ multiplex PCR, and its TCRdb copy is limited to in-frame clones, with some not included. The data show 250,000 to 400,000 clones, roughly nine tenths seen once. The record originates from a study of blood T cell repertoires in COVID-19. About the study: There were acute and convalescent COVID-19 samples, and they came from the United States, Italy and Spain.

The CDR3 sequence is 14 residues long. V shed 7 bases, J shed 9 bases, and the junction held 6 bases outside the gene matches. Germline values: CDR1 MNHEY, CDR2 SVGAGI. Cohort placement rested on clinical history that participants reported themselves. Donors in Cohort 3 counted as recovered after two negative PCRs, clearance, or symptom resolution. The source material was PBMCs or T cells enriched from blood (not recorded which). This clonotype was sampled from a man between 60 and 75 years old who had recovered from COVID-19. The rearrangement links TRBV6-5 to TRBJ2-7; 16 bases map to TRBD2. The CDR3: CASTGTSGGARQYF. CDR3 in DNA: TGTGCCAGCACCGGGACTAGCGGGGGGGCGAGGCAGTACTTC.